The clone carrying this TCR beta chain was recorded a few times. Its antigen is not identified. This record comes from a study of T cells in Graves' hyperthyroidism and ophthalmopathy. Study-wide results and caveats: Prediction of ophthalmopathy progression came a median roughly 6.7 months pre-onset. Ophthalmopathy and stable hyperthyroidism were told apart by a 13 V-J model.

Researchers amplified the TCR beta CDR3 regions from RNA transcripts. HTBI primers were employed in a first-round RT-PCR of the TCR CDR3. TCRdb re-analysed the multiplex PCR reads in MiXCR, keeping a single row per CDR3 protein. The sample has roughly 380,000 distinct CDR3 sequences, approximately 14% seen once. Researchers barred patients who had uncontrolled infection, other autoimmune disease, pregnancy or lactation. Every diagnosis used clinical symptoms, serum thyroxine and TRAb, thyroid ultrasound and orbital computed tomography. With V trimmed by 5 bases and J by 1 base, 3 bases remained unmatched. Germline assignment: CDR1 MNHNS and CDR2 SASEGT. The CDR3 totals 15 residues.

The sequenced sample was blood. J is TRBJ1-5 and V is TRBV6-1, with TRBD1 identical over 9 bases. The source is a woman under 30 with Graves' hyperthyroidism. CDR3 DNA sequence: TGTGCCAGCAGTCAGACAGGGGGGAGCAATCAGCCCCAGCATTTT. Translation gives CASSQTGGSNQPQHF.